This T cell receptor (beta chain) appears in the sequencing data of a study of blood T cell repertoires in COVID-19. V was cut by 1 base and J by 1 base, with 6 bases left in between. The CDR3 contains 15 residues. CDR1 and CDR2 (germline): SGHKS, YYEKEE (reference sequence). TCRdb's copy holds only in-frame clones and misses some; the assay was immunoSEQ multiplex PCR. Of about 180,000 clones in the sample, more than 65% were seen once. The V call is TRBV5-5, the J call TRBJ1-6; D is uncertain. This clonotype was obtained from a man aged 50-59 years who had recovered from COVID-19. The sequenced material came from PBMCs or T cells enriched from blood (not recorded which). The CDR3 region is CASSLILSYNSPLHF. For the CDR3, the DNA is TGTGCCAGCAGCTTGATACTTTCCTATAATTCACCCCTCCACTTT.